This entry concerns a single TCR beta chain. This entry is derived from a study of OX40 agonist ivuxolimab in advanced cancers. On the study more broadly: Partial responses, seen in three patients, involved one hepatocellular carcinoma and two cutaneous melanomas.

The germline CDR1 and CDR2 sequences are SEHNR and FQNEAQ (reference sequence). CDR3 length: 15 amino acids. V was clipped by 3 bases and J by 0 bases, with 10 bases between them. Sequencing was performed with immunoSEQ multiplex PCR; in TCRdb, only in-frame clones are kept and a portion is missing. The table has approximately 50,000 clones, 85% to 95% seen once. Sample: CD4+ or CD8+ T cells sorted from blood, taken in a trial of the OX40 agonist ivuxolimab. The chain couples TRBV7-9 to TRBJ2-3; D gene unclear. The receptor was isolated from an adult with an advanced solid tumor such as melanoma, head and neck, liver or kidney cancer. The DNA of the CDR3 is TGTGCCAGCAGCTTCCGACTCGAAAGCACAGATACGCAGTATTTT. Protein: CASSFRLESTDTQYF.